The 3 T cell receptor beta chains in this list originate from one sample, sequenced in a study of lymphopenia after photon versus proton radiotherapy. Measured with immunoSEQ multiplex PCR; TCRdb has only the in-frame clones, and not every one. The sample has about 20,000 clones, more than 85% seen once; the top ten hold over 1.5%. Sample: peripheral blood, taken from a patient treated with photon-based radiotherapy. These receptors originate from a woman aged 40 to 50 with cholangiocarcinoma.

V and J are TRBV4-2 and TRBJ1-1, with D hard to call. Trimming shortened V by 4 bases and J by 1 base, and 1 base separated the two germline ends. From germline, CDR1 is LGHNA and CDR2 YNFKEQ. CDR3 length: 11 residues. In nucleotides, the CDR3 is TGTGCCAGCAGCCCGAACACTGAAGCTTTCTTT. Protein product: CASSPNTEAFF.

The rearrangement joins TRBV5-1 to TRBJ2-1; 10 positions match TRBD2. The V and J ends lost 0 bases and 6 bases, in that order; junction bases with no gene match: 12. This CDR3 has 18 amino acids. From germline, CDR1 is SGHRS and CDR2 YFSETQ. This CDR3 reads CASSLVGGRSGRVNEQFF. Written as DNA, the CDR3 is TGCGCCAGCAGCTTGGTAGGGGGGCGCAGCGGGAGGGTCAATGAGCAGTTCTTC.

J is TRBJ2-1 and V is TRBV5-6, with 7 bases aligning to TRBD2. The CDR3 loop spans 15 amino acids. Germline V CDR1 and CDR2: SGHDT, YYEEEE. The ends lost 1 base at V and 8 bases at J; junction bases unmatched: 9. DNA for the CDR3: TGTGCCAGCAGCTTGCGGCGGGGGAGCATCGATGAGCAGTTCTTC. Translation: CASSLRRGSIDEQFF. Supplemented by reference TRBV5-6 and TRBJ2-1, the full variable domain reads DAGVTQSPTHLIKTRGQQVTLRCSPKSGHDTVSWYQQALGQGPQFIFQYYEEEERQRGNFPDRFSGHQFPNYSSELNVNALLLGDSALYLCASSLRRGSIDEQFFGPGTRLTVL.